The clone carrying this T cell receptor (beta chain) was counted many times. Antigen specificity is unknown. The data were taken from a study of T cells in Graves' hyperthyroidism and ophthalmopathy. This CDR3 has 14 amino acids. The ends were cut back, 5 bases at V and 3 bases at J, with 14 bases in the middle. Germline V CDR1 and CDR2: SEHNR, FQNEAQ (reference sequence). Study-level points and caveats: Most thyroid clonotypes expanded above 0.001 appeared in blood too.

This sample holds PBMCs from 10 ml fresh peripheral blood. The investigators amplified TCR beta CDR3 regions from RNA transcripts. HTBI primers were employed in a first-round RT-PCR of the TCR CDR3. Each CDR3 protein gets one entry after TCRdb re-called the multiplex PCR reads with MiXCR. The sample lists 390,000 or so distinct CDR3 sequences, roughly 15% occurring once. This sequence originates from a man aged 18 to 35 with Graves' ophthalmopathy. The sample taken for sequencing was blood. This chain links TRBV7-9 with TRBJ2-7; the D is unclear. Here the CDR3 DNA reads TGTGCCAGCAGCCATCCATTGAGCCACTACGAGCAGTACTTC. Protein product: CASSHPLSHYEQYF.